This T cell receptor beta chain was recorded in a study of T-cell reconstitution after alpha-beta-depleted transplantation in children. Unique molecular identifiers tagged the TCRbeta library. TCRdb reprocessed the PCR reads with MiXCR, giving one entry per CDR3 protein. The table records around 410,000 distinct CDR3 sequences, approximately 11% of them present only once. The origin of this receptor is a human donor who donated a stem cell graft to a child with acute myeloid leukemia. The sample was PBMCs from the stem cell graft donor, taken from the stem cell graft.

The chain's CDR3 is CASSWGQGFSGYTF. Here the CDR3 DNA reads TGTGCCAGCAGTTGGGGACAGGGGTTCTCTGGCTACACCTTC. The V call is TRBV12-3 or TRBV12-4, the J call TRBJ1-2; TRBD1 matches at 10 bases. Germline trimming cut 4 bases from V and 7 bases from J; bases unmatched to any gene: 6. The CDR3 is 14 residues long.